One and the same sample provided the 29 T cell receptor beta chains below, sequenced in a study of regulatory T cells in long-lasting Graves disease. The sample's time point: persistent/refractory GD, antithyroid drugs over 5 years with positive TRAb. Following extraction of RNA from PBMCs, that RNA was used to make the TCR library. Researchers made TCR beta libraries by using iRepertoire HTBI primers and running Arm-PCR on CDR3 regions. TCRdb reanalysed the multiplex PCR reads using MiXCR and keeps one entry per CDR3 protein. The profile shows a few hundred thousand distinct CDR3 sequences, 23% of them singletons. The material was peripheral blood mononuclear cells (PBMCs), obtained when the disease was refractory, from a patient treated with antithyroid drugs. These receptors were obtained from a female donor with Graves disease.

Comments on this clonotype: A much bigger clone sits one base away, suggesting this may be a read error. The gene calls are TRBV2 and TRBJ2-4; D not certain. Trimming left V 9 bases short and J 3 bases short, with 12 bases between. CDR1 and CDR2 (germline): SNHLY, FYNNEI. CDR3 size: 13 residues. The CDR3 is CASSLLDKNIQYF. As DNA, the CDR3 is TGTGCCAGTTCCCTCTTAGACAAAAACATTCAGTACTTC.

The chain carries TRBV20-1 and TRBJ2-1; 10 bases fit TRBD2. V shed 5 bases, J shed 7 bases, and the junction held 2 bases outside the gene matches. The germline CDR1 and CDR2 sequences are DFQATT and SNEGSKA (reference sequence). The CDR3 extends over 12 amino acids. CDR3 region: CSAQTSGNEQFF. CDR3 coding DNA: TGCAGTGCTCAGACTAGCGGGAATGAGCAGTTCTTC.

This CDR3 reads CASSIFLSSRTGELFF. The DNA for the CDR3 is TGTGCCAGTAGTATCTTTTTATCTTCCAGGACCGGGGAGCTGTTTTTT. The chain recombines TRBV19 with TRBJ2-2; D is uncertain. The CDR3 has 16 residues. Germline CDR1 and CDR2: LNHDA and SQIVND (reference sequence). V was shortened by 3 bases and J by 5 bases, with 16 bases between the two germline ends. The full variable domain, its missing parts supplied by reference TRBV19 and TRBJ2-2, is DGGITQSPKYLFRKEGQNVTLSCEQNLNHDAMYWYRQDPGQGLRLIYYSQIVNDFQKGDIAEGYSVSREKKESFPLTVTSAQKNPTAFYLCASSIFLSSRTGELFFGEGSRLTVL.

This clonotype has ten or more counts. The chain uses TRBV3-1 and TRBJ2-5; TRBD1 might be the D (6 bases). The CDR3 extends over 13 amino acids. The ends were cut back, 4 bases at V and 5 bases at J, with 11 bases in the middle. Germline V gene sequence: CDR1 LGHDT, CDR2 YNNKEL (reference sequence). This chain's CDR3 is CASSLQGGETQYF. In DNA, the CDR3 is TGTGCCAGCAGCCTACAGGGTGGGGAGACCCAGTACTTC.

The chain is built from TRBV6-1 and TRBJ2-5; D is perhaps TRBD1 (6 bases). CDR1 is MNHNS and CDR2 is SASEGT in the germline V gene. Trimming pared 6 bases from V and 5 bases from J, leaving 19 bases between. The CDR3 loop spans 15 amino acids. Written as DNA, the CDR3 is TGTGCCAGCAGCATGCAGGGGACCGGTCGGGAGACCCAGTACTTC. It is translated as CASSMQGTGRETQYF.

This clonotype has at least ten counts. The V and J genes are TRBV27 and TRBJ1-2; 7 bases match TRBD1. The V gene end was trimmed by 6 bases and the J gene end by 2 bases; junction bases not matched to a gene: 6. This CDR3 is 14 amino acids long. The germline gives CDR1 MNHEY, CDR2 SMNVEV (reference sequence). CDR3 sequence: CASRRTQGNYGYTF. CDR3 coding DNA: TGTGCCAGCAGGAGAACACAGGGGAACTATGGCTACACCTTC.

This clonotype was seen a handful of times. The chain combines TRBV10-3 with TRBJ1-2; no clear D gene. CDR1 is ENHRY, CDR2 SYGVKD, per germline. The V end lost 5 bases, the J end lost 7 bases, and 11 bases lay between the germline ends. The CDR3 spans 12 residues. Here the CDR3 DNA reads TGTGCCATCAGTCCCGGGGAGATTGGCTACACCTTC. Translation: CAISPGEIGYTF.

For the CDR3, the DNA is TGTGCCAGCAAGAGGACAGGGGAGAATTACAATGAGCAGTTCTTC. Translated, it gives CASKRTGENYNEQFF. This chain joins TRBV2 and TRBJ2-1, with 9 bases aligning to TRBD1. In germline, CDR1 is SNHLY, CDR2 FYNNEI. The V gene end was trimmed by 7 bases and the J gene end by 4 bases; junction bases not matched to a gene: 8. The length of the CDR3 is 15 residues.

In this sample, this clonotype turned up many times. The V and J genes are TRBV20-1 and TRBJ1-1; no clear D gene. Trimming removed 2 bases from V and 6 bases from J, with 10 bases in between. Germline CDR1 is DFQATT and CDR2 is SNEGSKA (reference sequence). This CDR3 comprises 12 residues. CDR3 coding DNA: TGCAGTGCTAGATCGGGAAACGCTGAAGCTTTCTTT. Translated: CSARSGNAEAFF.

V is TRBV30 and J is TRBJ1-2, with D perhaps TRBD1 (5 bases). The CDR3 contains 15 residues. V was trimmed by 0 bases and J by 6 bases, leaving 17 bases between them. CDR1 is GTSNPN and CDR2 is SVGIG in the germline V gene (reference sequence). CDR3 coding DNA: TGTGCCTGGAGTGTGGGGACGCGGTCTACTGATGGCTACACCTTC. Translation: CAWSVGTRSTDGYTF.

This clonotype appeared many times. The chain carries TRBV6-1 and TRBJ1-1; D call uncertain. The germline V gene has CDR1 MNHNS and CDR2 SASEGT. V was cut by 8 bases and J by 0 bases, with 13 bases left in between. The length of the CDR3 is 14 residues. DNA of the CDR3: TGTGCCAGCGAGATAGGGCTGCTGAACACTGAAGCTTTCTTT. Encoded protein: CASEIGLLNTEAFF.

The V and J genes are TRBV19 and TRBJ2-6, with TRBD1 as a possible D gene (8 bases). Germline V CDR1 and CDR2: LNHDA, SQIVND (reference sequence). The V and J ends lost 4 bases and 0 bases respectively, with 16 bases between them. This CDR3 is 18 amino acids long. CDR3 coding DNA: TGTGCCAGTAGTAACCGGGGGGACAGGAGCTCTGGGGCCAACGTCCTGACTTTC. Protein sequence: CASSNRGDRSSGANVLTF.

Notes on this clonotype: Compared with germline, one end of the junction differs, possibly owing to a read error. The V and J genes are TRBV20-1 and TRBJ1-2; 8 bases align to TRBD1. Germline V gene lookup returns CDR1 DFQATT and CDR2 SNEGSKA (reference sequence). This CDR3 region has 15 residues. The CDR3, as DNA: TGCAGTGCCATCGGACAGGGCACTACTAACCATGGCTACACCTTC. Its translation is CSAIGQGTTNHGYTF.

V is TRBV6-1 and J is TRBJ1-4; D may be TRBD1 (5 bases). In germline, CDR1 is MNHNS, CDR2 SASEGT. CDR3 length equals 15 residues. The ends were cut back, 5 bases at V and 8 bases at J, with 18 bases in the middle. The CDR3 reads CASSRTQGGGEKLFF. The CDR3 DNA reads as TGTGCCAGCAGTAGGACCCAGGGCGGGGGAGAAAAACTGTTTTTT.

The chain employs TRBV5-5 and TRBJ2-6; 10 bases fit TRBD1. The CDR3 loop spans 16 amino acids. The germline gives CDR1 SGHKS, CDR2 YYEKEE (reference sequence). The V and J ends lost 0 bases and 4 bases, in that order; junction bases with no gene match: 1. As DNA, the CDR3 is TGTGCCAGCAGCTTGGTGGGACAGGGGGGGGCCAACGTCCTGACTTTC. This codes for CASSLVGQGGANVLTF.

This rearrangement joins TRBV5-1 to TRBJ2-7; 11 nucleotides match TRBD2. J gave up 2 bases and V 0 bases, and 7 bases lay outside the gene matches. The CDR3 has 17 residues. The germline V gene encodes CDR1 SGHRS and CDR2 YFSETQ. The CDR3 loop reads CASSLEVAGGPPYEQYF. The CDR3 nucleotides read TGCGCCAGCAGCTTGGAGGTAGCGGGAGGGCCGCCCTACGAGCAGTACTTC.

The sample holds a few counts of this clonotype. This chain joins TRBV29-1 and TRBJ1-1, with 10 positions matching TRBD1. Germline V CDR1 and CDR2: SQVTM, ANQGSEA. The CDR3 has 14 residues. J was trimmed by 6 bases and V by 7 bases; bases with no gene match: 11. The CDR3 loop is CSGYKVGQGPEAFF. The CDR3 DNA reads as TGCAGCGGATACAAGGTGGGACAGGGGCCTGAAGCTTTCTTT. Complete variable domain (other parts from reference TRBV29-1 and TRBJ1-1): SAVISQKPSRDICQRGTSLTIQCQVDSQVTMMFWYRQQPGQSLTLIATANQGSEATYESGFVIDKFPISRPNLTFSTLTVSNMSPEDSSIYLCSGYKVGQGPEAFFGQGTRLTVV.

The V gene is TRBV7-2, the J gene TRBJ1-2; weak D call: TRBD1 (5 bases). Between the trimmed V and J ends, which lost 5 bases and 8 bases, there was a span of 18 bases. Germline CDR1 and CDR2: SGHTA and FQGNSA. The CDR3 totals 14 residues. The CDR3: CASSLGARAEGYTF. For the CDR3, the DNA is TGTGCCAGCAGCCTAGGGGCCAGGGCGGAGGGCTACACCTTC.

The chain is built from TRBV2 and TRBJ2-5; TRBD1 agrees at 7 bases. Trimming took 6 bases from V and 1 from J; bases not matched to a gene: 5. The CDR3 totals 14 residues. The V gene's germline CDR1 is SNHLY and CDR2 FYNNEI. The CDR3 spells CASRTWDSQETQYF. The CDR3 DNA reads as TGTGCCAGCAGGACTTGGGACAGCCAAGAGACCCAGTACTTC.

The chain recombines TRBV19 with TRBJ2-7, with 8 bases fitting TRBD2. CDR1 and CDR2 from the germline V gene are LNHDA and SQIVND (reference sequence). V gave up 5 bases and J gave up 4 bases; unmatched junction bases: 7. The length of the CDR3 is 14 residues. The CDR3 loop is CASSALAGKYEQYF. For the CDR3, the DNA is TGTGCCAGTAGTGCCTTAGCGGGAAAGTACGAGCAGTACTTC.

The CDR3 spells CASSLFNPNEKLFF. CDR3 DNA: TGTGCCAGCAGCTTGTTCAACCCTAATGAAAAACTGTTTTTT. V gene TRBV5-6 combines with J gene TRBJ1-4; D not resolved. The CDR3 is 14 amino acids. V was trimmed by 1 base and J by 3 bases, leaving 7 bases between them. Germline lookup yields CDR1 SGHDT and CDR2 YYEEEE.

This clonotype showed up many times. This chain joins TRBV7-3 and TRBJ2-2; TRBD2 matches at 8 bases. The ends lost 5 bases at V and 6 bases at J; junction bases unmatched: 8. This CDR3 has 15 amino acids. In germline, CDR1 is SGHTA, CDR2 FQGTGA. CDR3 DNA: TGTGCCAGCAGCCCGGTAGCGGGATCGTCCGGGGAGCTGTTTTTT. This translates into CASSPVAGSSGELFF.

This clonotype has a count of ten or more. The rearrangement joins TRBV12-3 or TRBV12-4 to TRBJ1-5; tentatively, D is TRBD1 (5 bases). The length of the CDR3 is 14 residues. Trimming cost V 6 bases and J 5 bases, with 14 bases left between them. CDR3 bases: TGTGCCAGCAGCCTCTTTTCGGGGGATCAGCCCCAGCATTTT. Translation: CASSLFSGDQPQHF.

This clonotype was picked up many times. The genes are TRBV12-3 or TRBV12-4 and TRBJ1-4; the match to TRBD1 covers 7 bases. The CDR3 spans 15 residues. Trimming removed 3 bases from V and 5 bases from J; junction bases left unmatched: 6. DNA for the CDR3: TGTGCCAGCAGTTTGTCGGGACAGACGAATGAAAAACTGTTTTTT. As protein: CASSLSGQTNEKLFF.

In this sample, this clonotype turned up many times. This chain joins TRBV12-3 or TRBV12-4 and TRBJ1-2; perhaps TRBD1 as D (5 bases). This CDR3 has 15 amino acids. V was shortened by 2 bases and J by 4 bases, with 14 bases between the two germline ends. CDR3 protein: CASSLRQGQTYGYTF. In nucleotides, the CDR3 is TGTGCCAGCAGTTTACGGCAGGGCCAAACCTATGGCTACACCTTC.

V gene TRBV20-1 combines with J gene TRBJ2-7; the D gene is possibly TRBD1 (6 bases). Germline CDR1 is DFQATT and CDR2 is SNEGSKA (reference sequence). CDR3 length equals 14 residues. Trimming removed 0 bases at V and 4 bases at J, with 13 bases between. The CDR3 DNA follows: TGCAGTGCTAGAGATGGTTACAGGGAGTACGAGCAGTACTTC. This translates into CSARDGYREYEQYF.

The V call is TRBV30, the J call TRBJ2-1; TRBD1 matches at 7 bases. Germline V CDR1 and CDR2: GTSNPN, SVGIG (reference sequence). With 1 base clipped from V and 7 bases from J, the junction kept 4 bases outside the gene matches. The CDR3 is made up of 13 amino acids. DNA of the CDR3: TGTGCCTGGAGTGGACAGGGCGGGAATGAGCAGTTCTTC. Protein product: CAWSGQGGNEQFF.

This clonotype was recorded a few times. CDR3 nucleotide sequence: TGTGCCAGCGGTTCTCGGGGAGGCTATAATTCACCCCTCCACTTT. This gives the protein CASGSRGGYNSPLHF. The rearrangement uses TRBV6-5 and TRBJ1-6; D is uncertain. V was cut by 8 bases and J by 3 bases, with 14 bases left in between. Germline V gene sequence: CDR1 MNHEY, CDR2 SVGAGI. The CDR3 runs to 15 residues.

This clonotype showed up many times. The DNA for the CDR3 is TGTGCCAGCAGCTTGGTAAGGAACACTGAAGCTTTCTTT. It translates to CASSLVRNTEAFF. This sequence joins TRBV7-9 and TRBJ1-1; D gene ambiguous. V was shortened by 3 bases and J by 1 base, with 6 bases between the two germline ends. This CDR3 comprises 13 residues. Germline assignment: CDR1 SEHNR and CDR2 FQNEAQ (reference sequence).